Presented here are 27 T cell receptor beta chains from one specimen sequenced in a study of blood T cell repertoires in COVID-19. The data were produced by immunoSEQ multiplex PCR, yet TCRdb's version contains in-frame clones alone and is incomplete. In the table there are about 250,000 clones, roughly 87% of which are singletons. Sequencing input: peripheral blood. The receptors derive from a young man with active or convalescent COVID-19.

This clone was observed once. This chain links TRBV6-5 with TRBJ2-1, with TRBD2 matching 8 bases. Germline V CDR1 and CDR2: MNHEY, SVGAGI. Trimming at V came to 7 bases and at J to 5 bases, leaving 10 bases not matched to a gene. This CDR3 contains 15 residues. In DNA form, the CDR3 reads TGTGCCAGCATTTGGAGCGGGGGCGTGAACAATGAGCAGTTCTTC. It translates to CASIWSGGVNNEQFF.

The rearrangement joins TRBV7-6 to TRBJ1-1, with 7 bases aligning to TRBD1. J was trimmed by 1 base and V by 5 bases; bases with no gene match: 7. The CDR3 is 15 residues long. From germline, CDR1 is SGHVS and CDR2 FNYEAQ. The CDR3 DNA reads as TGTGCCAGCAGCCTTACAGGGGCCCAGAACACTGAAGCTTTCTTT. Residues: CASSLTGAQNTEAFF.

The chain employs TRBV9 and TRBJ2-3; TRBD2 matches at 7 bases. Germline assignment: CDR1 SGDLS and CDR2 YYNGEE. CDR3 length: 17 amino acids. The ends lost 4 bases at V and 5 bases at J; junction bases unmatched: 16. The CDR3 protein is CASSPLGRRERGDTQYF. Written as DNA, the CDR3 is TGTGCCAGCAGCCCTTTAGGTAGGCGGGAGCGCGGAGATACGCAGTATTTT.

There are a few counts of this clone. The chain recombines TRBV7-9 with TRBJ2-7, with TRBD1 identical over 8 bases. CDR3 size: 14 residues. Germline-derived CDR1 and CDR2 are SEHNR and FQNEAQ (reference sequence). The junction had 4 bases not matched to a gene; V was cut back by 1 base and J by 5 bases. CDR3 nucleotides: TGTGCCAGCAGCTTAGTGGGGACAGGCAACGAGCAGTACTTC. Encoded protein: CASSLVGTGNEQYF.

The rearrangement joins TRBV2 to TRBJ2-5; 7 nucleotides match TRBD2. The V segment lost 4 bases and the J segment 5 bases; nucleotides outside the gene matches: 10. Germline V gene sequence: CDR1 SNHLY, CDR2 FYNNEI. The CDR3 covers 15 residues. The CDR3 spells CASSGLSGIRETQYF. Written as DNA, the CDR3 is TGTGCCAGCAGTGGCTTAAGCGGGATCAGGGAGACCCAGTACTTC.

The chain uses TRBV2 and TRBJ1-1; TRBD1 matches 9 bases. This CDR3 spans 13 amino acids. With V trimmed by 6 bases and J by 11 bases, 10 bases remained unmatched. The germline gives CDR1 SNHLY, CDR2 FYNNEI. The CDR3 loop is CASRPGTGKGAFF. The CDR3 DNA sequence: TGTGCCAGCAGGCCCGGGACAGGGAAAGGTGCTTTCTTT.

The chain is built from TRBV5-1 and TRBJ1-4; TRBD1 matches at 7 bases. Germline V gene sequence: CDR1 SGHRS, CDR2 YFSETQ. J gave up 1 base and V 3 bases, and 3 bases lay outside the gene matches. This CDR3 comprises 15 residues. CDR3 loop: CASSSGQKTNEKLFF. CDR3 in DNA: TGCGCCAGCAGCTCGGGACAGAAAACTAATGAAAAACTGTTTTTT.

The chain uses TRBV11-2 and TRBJ2-3; 15 nucleotides match TRBD2. The CDR3 totals 16 residues. CDR1 and CDR2 (germline): SGHAT, FQNNGV. V lost 5 bases and J lost 5; bases outside the gene matches: 5. The CDR3 protein is CASSLRTSGRVDTQYF. CDR3 in DNA: TGTGCCAGCAGCCTCCGGACTAGCGGGAGGGTAGATACGCAGTATTTT.

The genes are TRBV28 and TRBJ2-3; a possible D gene is TRBD1 (5 bases). The CDR3 spans 12 residues. Trimming left V 6 bases short and J 4 bases short, with 8 bases between. Germline CDR1 is MDHEN and CDR2 is SYDVKM. CDR3 DNA sequence: TGTGCCAGCAGCCCAGGGTCAGATACGCAGTATTTT. This gives the protein CASSPGSDTQYF.

The CDR3 sequence is CASSRHRAEAFF. For the CDR3, the DNA is TGTGCCAGCAGTCGTCACAGGGCTGAAGCTTTCTTT. The chain employs TRBV28 and TRBJ1-1, with D maybe TRBD1 (6 bases). Germline CDR1 MDHEN, CDR2 SYDVKM. V was pared by 5 bases and J by 6 bases, with 10 bases between. This CDR3 has 12 amino acids.

The chain is built from TRBV13 and TRBJ1-3; D is uncertain. Germline V lookup: CDR1 PRHDT, CDR2 FYEKMQ (reference sequence). The CDR3 is 14 amino acids. V lost 3 bases and J lost 0, with 6 bases in between. The CDR3 loop reads CASSFMSSGNTIYF. The DNA for the CDR3 is TGTGCCAGCAGCTTTATGAGCTCTGGAAACACCATATATTTT. Full variable domain (missing parts from reference TRBV13 and TRBJ1-3): AAGVIQSPRHLIKEKRETATLKCYPIPRHDTVYWYQQGPGQDPQFLISFYEKMQSDKGSIPDRFSAQQFSDYHSELNMSSLELGDSALYFCASSFMSSGNTIYFGEGSWLTVV.

The chain combines TRBV9 with TRBJ2-3; TRBD2 matches 8 bases. Germline CDR1 and CDR2: SGDLS and YYNGEE. The CDR3 loop spans 18 amino acids. V gave up 4 bases and J gave up 2 bases; unmatched junction bases: 15. DNA for the CDR3: TGTGCCAGCAGCTTCGGAGCGGGAGCCCGAGAATTCACAGATACGCAGTATTTT. It encodes CASSFGAGAREFTDTQYF.

The CDR3 sequence is CASSLRLVSKRAEQYF. The DNA for the CDR3 is TGTGCCAGCAGCTTAAGATTGGTTAGTAAGCGTGCCGAGCAGTACTTC. This chain joins TRBV11-2 and TRBJ2-7; D is ambiguous. Trimming cost V 2 bases and J 6 bases, with 20 bases left between them. The CDR3 covers 16 residues. Per the germline V gene, CDR1 is SGHAT and CDR2 is FQNNGV.

The V call is TRBV28, the J call TRBJ1-6; D call uncertain. Deletions cut 0 bases from V and 7 bases from J, with 13 bases between. Germline loops: CDR1 MDHEN, CDR2 SYDVKM. The CDR3 consists of 16 residues. This CDR3 reads CASSLWPPGNNSPLHF. CDR3 bases: TGTGCCAGCAGTTTATGGCCCCCGGGGAACAATTCACCCCTCCACTTT.

The rearrangement joins TRBV6-2 or TRBV6-3 to TRBJ1-5; TRBD1 might be the D (6 bases). The germline V gene has CDR1 MNHEY and CDR2 SVGEGT. The CDR3 extends over 15 amino acids. Trimming shortened V by 6 bases and J by 7 bases, and 19 bases separated the two germline ends. CDR3 in amino acids: CASSRTEVTQQPQHF. In DNA form, the CDR3 reads TGTGCCAGCAGCCGGACAGAGGTGACGCAGCAGCCCCAGCATTTT.

This clone came up a few times. The rearrangement links TRBV28 to TRBJ1-2; TRBD1 might be the D (6 bases). The CDR3 is 12 residues long. Looked up from germline, CDR1 is MDHEN and CDR2 is SYDVKM. Trimming cost V 3 bases and J 6 bases, with 8 bases left between them. CDR3 nucleotide sequence: TGTGCCAGCAGTTTTTGGACAGATGGCTACACCTTC. Translating gives CASSFWTDGYTF.

The gene calls are TRBV19 and TRBJ2-3, with TRBD1 identical over 7 bases. V shed 1 base and J 0 bases; nucleotides not matched to a gene: 16. The CDR3 sequence is 20 residues long. In germline, CDR1 is LNHDA, CDR2 SQIVND (reference sequence). The CDR3 reads CASSIVPGQSSQSSTDTQYF. Here the CDR3 DNA reads TGTGCCAGTAGTATAGTTCCGGGACAGAGTAGCCAATCTAGCACAGATACGCAGTATTTT.

This clone has only a few counts. This chain joins TRBV5-1 and TRBJ2-2, with D possibly being TRBD2 (5 bases). The germline gives CDR1 SGHRS, CDR2 YFSETQ. The CDR3 sequence is 15 residues long. V shed 0 bases and J shed 7 bases, with 13 bases lying between them. The CDR3 loop reads CASSLVGREDGELFF. Written as DNA, the CDR3 is TGCGCCAGCAGCTTGGTAGGGAGAGAGGACGGGGAGCTGTTTTTT. Variable domain in full (rest from reference TRBV5-1 and TRBJ2-2): KAGVTQTPRYLIKTRGQQVTLSCSPISGHRSVSWYQQTPGQGLQFLFEYFSETQRNKGNFPGRFSGRQFSNSRSEMNVSTLELGDSALYLCASSLVGREDGELFFGEGSRLTVL.

V and J are TRBV24-1 and TRBJ2-4; TRBD2 might be the D (5 bases). This CDR3 is 17 amino acids long. V was shortened by 9 bases and J by 7 bases, with 27 bases between the two germline ends. Germline values: CDR1 KGHDR, CDR2 SFDVKD. CDR3 residues: CATPQAMTDSRGNIQYF. The DNA for the CDR3 is TGTGCCACCCCGCAGGCCATGACTGATTCAAGAGGGAACATTCAGTACTTC.

V and J are TRBV7-8 and TRBJ2-1; 11 bases align to TRBD2. The CDR3 is made up of 15 amino acids. V shed 1 base and J 12 bases; nucleotides not matched to a gene: 8. CDR1 SGHVS and CDR2 FQNEAQ come from the germline V gene. Written as DNA, the CDR3 is TGTGCCAGCAGCTTAGTATCGGCTAGCGGGGGGACGCAGTTCTTC. Translating it yields CASSLVSASGGTQFF. The variable domain in full, completed from reference TRBV7-8 and TRBJ2-1, reads GAGVSQSPRYKVAKRGQDVALRCDPISGHVSLFWYQQALGQGPEFLTYFQNEAQLDKSGLPSDRFFAERPEGSVSTLKIQRTQQEDSAVYLCASSLVSASGGTQFFGPGTRLTVL.

The chain combines TRBV15 with TRBJ2-2; D is unresolved. Trimming removed 1 base from V and 5 bases from J, with 14 bases in between. The CDR3 length is 16 residues. CDR1 is LNHNV and CDR2 is YYDKDF in the germline V gene (reference sequence). Here the CDR3 reads CATSRGLKTATGELFF. The CDR3, as DNA: TGTGCCACCAGCAGAGGTCTTAAAACTGCAACCGGGGAGCTGTTTTTT. Looking up the rest from reference TRBV15 and TRBJ2-2 gives the full variable domain: DAMVIQNPRYQVTQFGKPVTLSCSQTLNHNVMYWYQQKSSQAPKLLFHYYDKDFNNEADTPDNFQSRRPNTSFCFLDIRSPGLGDTAMYLCATSRGLKTATGELFFGEGSRLTVL.

The rearrangement uses TRBV7-2 and TRBJ2-7; no clear D gene. Germline CDR1 SGHTA, CDR2 FQGNSA. This CDR3 comprises 15 residues. Trimming shortened V by 2 bases and J by 1 base, and 12 bases separated the two germline ends. As DNA, the CDR3 is TGTGCCAGCAGCTTACTCGGGTTTGGGTCCTACGAGCAGTACTTC. This codes for CASSLLGFGSYEQYF. The full variable domain, with the rest looked up from reference TRBV7-2 and TRBJ2-7, is GAGVSQSPSNKVTEKGKDVELRCDPISGHTALYWYRQSLGQGLEFLIYFQGNSAPDKSGLPSDRFSAERTGGSVSTLTIQRTQQEDSAVYLCASSLLGFGSYEQYFGPGTRLTVT.

This clone was observed a few times. Sequence at one end of the junction differs from germline and may be a read error. The chain recombines TRBV9 with TRBJ1-4; D unresolved. The CDR3 runs 14 residues. CDR1 SGDLS and CDR2 YYNGEE come from the germline V gene. The CDR3 coding sequence is TGTGCCAGCAGCATGTACTCAACCAATGAAAAACTGTTTTTT. This encodes CASSMYSTNEKLFF.

The V and J genes are TRBV5-6 and TRBJ2-7; 10 bases match TRBD1. CDR1 is SGHDT and CDR2 is YYEEEE in the germline V gene. There are 15 residues in the CDR3. J lost 3 bases, V lost 3 bases, and 6 bases had no gene match. The CDR3 reads CASSSGTGVFYEQYF. The CDR3, as DNA: TGTGCCAGCAGCTCCGGGACAGGGGTCTTCTACGAGCAGTACTTC.

CDR3 bases: TGTGCCAGCAGCGGCCGGGACAGGGGATCTGAAGCTTTCTTT. Its translation is CASSGRDRGSEAFF. This chain uses TRBV9 with TRBJ1-1; 10 nucleotides line up with TRBD1. Germline V gene lookup returns CDR1 SGDLS and CDR2 YYNGEE. There are 14 residues in the CDR3. V was pared by 3 bases and J by 6 bases, with 5 bases of the junction left unmatched.

This chain joins TRBV7-3 and TRBJ2-2, with D perhaps TRBD2 (6 bases). Looked up from germline, CDR1 is SGHTA and CDR2 is FQGTGA. V lost 3 bases and J 3 bases, leaving 8 bases between the germline ends. This CDR3 has 14 amino acids. In DNA, the CDR3 is TGTGCCAGCAGCTTCTGGGGGGACACCGGGGAGCTGTTTTTT. It specifies CASSFWGDTGELFF.

V is TRBV7-2 and J is TRBJ2-3, with a weak D call TRBD2 (7 bases). The CDR3 has 15 amino acids. The germline CDR1 and CDR2 sequences are SGHTA and FQGNSA. V shed 0 bases and J shed 5 bases, with 12 bases lying between them. Here the CDR3 DNA reads TGTGCCAGCAGCTTAGCGGCGGGGGCGGGAGATACGCAGTATTTT. This gives the protein CASSLAAGAGDTQYF.